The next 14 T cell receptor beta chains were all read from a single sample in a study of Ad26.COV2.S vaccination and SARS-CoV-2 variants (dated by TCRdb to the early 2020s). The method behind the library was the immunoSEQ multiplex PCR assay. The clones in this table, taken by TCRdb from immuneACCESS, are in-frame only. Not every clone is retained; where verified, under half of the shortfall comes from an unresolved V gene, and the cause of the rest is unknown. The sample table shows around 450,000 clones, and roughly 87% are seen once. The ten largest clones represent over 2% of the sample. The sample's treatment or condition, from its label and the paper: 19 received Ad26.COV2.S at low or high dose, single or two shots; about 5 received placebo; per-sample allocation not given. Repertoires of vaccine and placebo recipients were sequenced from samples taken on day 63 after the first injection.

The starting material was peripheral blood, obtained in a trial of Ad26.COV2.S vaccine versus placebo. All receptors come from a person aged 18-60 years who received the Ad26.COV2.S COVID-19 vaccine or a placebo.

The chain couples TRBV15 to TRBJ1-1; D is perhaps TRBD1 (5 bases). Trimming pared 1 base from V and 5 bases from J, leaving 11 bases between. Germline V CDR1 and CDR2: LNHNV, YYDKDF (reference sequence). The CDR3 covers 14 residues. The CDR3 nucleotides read TGTGCCACCAGCAGAGGTGGGGCGGTTACTGAAGCTTTCTTT. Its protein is CATSRGGAVTEAFF.

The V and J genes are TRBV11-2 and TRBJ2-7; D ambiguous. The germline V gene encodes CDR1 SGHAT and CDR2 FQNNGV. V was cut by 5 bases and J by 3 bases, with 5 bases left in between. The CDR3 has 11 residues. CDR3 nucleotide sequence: TGTGCCAGCAGCCTTCGCTACGAGCAGTACGTC. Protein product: CASSLRYEQYV.

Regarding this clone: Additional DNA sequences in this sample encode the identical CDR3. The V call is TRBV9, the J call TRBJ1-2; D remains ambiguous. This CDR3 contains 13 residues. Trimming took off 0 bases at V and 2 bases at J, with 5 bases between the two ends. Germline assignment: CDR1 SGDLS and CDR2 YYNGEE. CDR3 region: CASSVDRNYGYTF. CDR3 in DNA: TGTGCCAGCAGCGTAGACAGAAACTATGGCTACACCTTC.

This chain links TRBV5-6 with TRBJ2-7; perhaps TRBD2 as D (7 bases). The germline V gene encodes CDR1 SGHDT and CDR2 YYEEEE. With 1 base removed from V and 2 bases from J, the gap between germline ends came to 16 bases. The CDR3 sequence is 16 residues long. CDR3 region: CASSLFLRGPTYEQYF. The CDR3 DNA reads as TGTGCCAGCAGCTTGTTTTTGCGGGGGCCCACCTACGAGCAGTACTTC.

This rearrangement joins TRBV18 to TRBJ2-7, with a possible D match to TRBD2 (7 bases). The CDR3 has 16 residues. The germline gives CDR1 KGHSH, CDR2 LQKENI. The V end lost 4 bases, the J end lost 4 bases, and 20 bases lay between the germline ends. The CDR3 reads CASSRGGPSKSYEQYV. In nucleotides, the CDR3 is TGTGCCAGCTCACGGGGGGGCCCCAGCAAATCTTACGAGCAGTACGTC.

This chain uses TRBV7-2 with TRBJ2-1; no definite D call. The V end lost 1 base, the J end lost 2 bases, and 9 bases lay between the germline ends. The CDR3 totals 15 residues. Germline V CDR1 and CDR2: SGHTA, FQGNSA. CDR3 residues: CASSLGFGPYNEQFF. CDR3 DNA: TGTGCCAGCAGCTTAGGTTTCGGCCCCTACAATGAGCAGTTCTTC.

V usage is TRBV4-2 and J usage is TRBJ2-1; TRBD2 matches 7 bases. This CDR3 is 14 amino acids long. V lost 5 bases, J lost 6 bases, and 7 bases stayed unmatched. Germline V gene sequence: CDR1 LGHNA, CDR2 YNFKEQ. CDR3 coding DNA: TGTGCCAGCAGCGCCCGGACTAGTCGCAATGAGCAGTTCTTC. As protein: CASSARTSRNEQFF.

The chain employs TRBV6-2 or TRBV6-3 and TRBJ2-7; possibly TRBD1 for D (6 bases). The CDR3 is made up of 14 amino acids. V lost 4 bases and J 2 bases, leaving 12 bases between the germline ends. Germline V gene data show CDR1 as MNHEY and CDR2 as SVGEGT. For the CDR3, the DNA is TGTGCCAGCAGTTTCGGGACACTAACCTACGAGCAGTACGTC. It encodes CASSFGTLTYEQYV.

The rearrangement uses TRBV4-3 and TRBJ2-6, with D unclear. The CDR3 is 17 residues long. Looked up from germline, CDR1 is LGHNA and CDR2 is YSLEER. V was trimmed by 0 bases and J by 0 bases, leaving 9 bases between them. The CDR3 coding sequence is TGCGCCAGCAGCCAAGATCCCTGGAGCTCTGGGGCCAACGTCCTGACTTTC. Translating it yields CASSQDPWSSGANVLTF.

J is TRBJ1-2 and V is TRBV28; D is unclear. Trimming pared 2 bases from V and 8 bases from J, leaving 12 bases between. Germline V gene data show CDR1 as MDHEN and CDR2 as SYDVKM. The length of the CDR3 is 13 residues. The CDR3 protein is CASSLGVGGGYTF. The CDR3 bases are TGTGCCAGCAGTTTAGGGGTTGGAGGGGGCTACACCTTC.

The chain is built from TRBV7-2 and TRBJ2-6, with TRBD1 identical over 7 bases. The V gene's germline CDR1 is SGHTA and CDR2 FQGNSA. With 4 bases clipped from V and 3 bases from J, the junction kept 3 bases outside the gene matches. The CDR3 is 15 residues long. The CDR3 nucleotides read TGTGCCAGCAGCTACAGGGGTGGTGGGGCCAACGTCCTGACTTTC. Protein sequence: CASSYRGGGANVLTF.

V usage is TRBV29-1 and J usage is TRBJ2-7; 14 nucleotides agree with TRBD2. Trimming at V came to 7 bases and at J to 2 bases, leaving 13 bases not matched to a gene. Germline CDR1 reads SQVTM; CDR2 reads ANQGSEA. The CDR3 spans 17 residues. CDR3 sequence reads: CSALGLAGVISTYEQYV. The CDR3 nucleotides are TGCAGCGCCCTGGGACTAGCGGGAGTAATAAGCACCTACGAGCAGTACGTC.

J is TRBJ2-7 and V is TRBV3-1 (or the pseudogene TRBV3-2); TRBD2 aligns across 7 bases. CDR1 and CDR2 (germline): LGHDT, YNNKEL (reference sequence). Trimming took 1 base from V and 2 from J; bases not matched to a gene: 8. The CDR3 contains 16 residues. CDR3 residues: CASSQGEGGTPYEQYV. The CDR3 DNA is TGTGCCAGCAGCCAAGGGGAGGGCGGGACCCCCTACGAGCAGTACGTC.

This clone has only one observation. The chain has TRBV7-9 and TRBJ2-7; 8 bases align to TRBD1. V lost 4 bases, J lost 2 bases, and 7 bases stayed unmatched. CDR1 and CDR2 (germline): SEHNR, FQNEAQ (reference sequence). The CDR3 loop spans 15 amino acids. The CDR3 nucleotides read TGTGCCAGCAGCTACGGACAGGGAGTCACCTACGAGCAGTACTTC. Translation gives CASSYGQGVTYEQYF. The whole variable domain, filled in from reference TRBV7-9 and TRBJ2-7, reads DTGVSQNPRHKITKRGQNVTFRCDPISEHNRLYWYRQTLGQGPEFLTYFQNEAQLEKSRLLSDRFSAERPKGSFSTLEIQRTEQGDSAMYLCASSYGQGVTYEQYFGPGTRLTVT.